This is a list of T cell receptor beta chains from one sample in a study of blood T cells in healthy people across ages. One entry per CDR3 protein, called by TCRdb with MiXCR from the 5' RACE reads. The sample has roughly 730,000 distinct CDR3 sequences, around 50% seen once. Specimen: blood. The receptors were gathered from a man aged 35-49 years in good health. Both conserved end residues are part of each CDR3. The order of the fields is V gene, J gene, D gene, clone size, CDR3 protein, CDR3 DNA. A D gene is named only where the DNA matches it firmly. A clone size is listed for some rows: how often the clone was seen (once, few, many), or a class if it is expanded.

v_call: TRBV7-2; j_call: TRBJ1-2; d_call: -; clone_size: -; cdr3_aa: CASSFEGRSYGYTF; cdr3_nt: TGTGCCAGTAGCTTTGAGGGGCGGAGCTATGGCTACACCTTC
v_call: TRBV20-1; j_call: TRBJ2-7; d_call: -; clone_size: -; cdr3_aa: CSAPKGGDWAPPGYF; cdr3_nt: TGCAGTGCCCCTAAGGGGGGGGACTGGGCTCCCCCGGGGTACTTC
v_call: TRBV28; j_call: TRBJ2-7; d_call: -; clone_size: -; cdr3_aa: CASSLSWAGWGYEQYF; cdr3_nt: TGTGCCAGCAGTTTATCTTGGGCAGGGTGGGGCTACGAGCAGTACTTC
v_call: TRBV28; j_call: TRBJ2-1; d_call: -; clone_size: -; cdr3_aa: CASSPPRESSYNEQFF; cdr3_nt: TGTGCCAGCAGTCCCCCTCGGGAGAGCTCCTACAATGAGCAGTTCTTC
v_call: TRBV29-1; j_call: TRBJ1-2; d_call: -; clone_size: -; cdr3_aa: CSVVGSLGDGYTF; cdr3_nt: TGCAGCGTTGTAGGGTCGCTTGGGGATGGCTACACCTTC
v_call: TRBV27; j_call: TRBJ2-1; d_call: -; clone_size: -; cdr3_aa: CATLLGGGPYNEQFF; cdr3_nt: TGTGCCACCCTTTTGGGAGGGGGTCCCTACAATGAGCAGTTCTTC
v_call: TRBV12-3/TRBV12-4; j_call: TRBJ1-5; d_call: TRBD1; clone_size: -; cdr3_aa: CASRSDRVQPQHF; cdr3_nt: TGTGCCAGCAGAAGCGACAGGGTCCAGCCCCAGCATTTT
v_call: TRBV20-1; j_call: TRBJ2-5; d_call: -; clone_size: -; cdr3_aa: CSARDPFGGSETQYF; cdr3_nt: TGCAGTGCTAGAGATCCTTTTGGGGGCTCCGAGACCCAGTACTTC
v_call: TRBV7-9; j_call: TRBJ2-1; d_call: -; clone_size: -; cdr3_aa: CASRSSGVGSYNEQFF; cdr3_nt: TGTGCCAGCAGGTCCTCAGGTGTTGGGTCCTACAATGAGCAGTTCTTC
v_call: TRBV5-6; j_call: TRBJ2-3; d_call: -; clone_size: -; cdr3_aa: CASSYGTAPSTQYF; cdr3_nt: TGTGCCAGCAGTTATGGGACCGCCCCCAGTACGCAGTATTTT
v_call: TRBV29-1; j_call: TRBJ2-1; d_call: -; clone_size: -; cdr3_aa: CSVEVGGPNEQFF; cdr3_nt: TGCAGCGTTGAAGTAGGTGGTCCCAATGAGCAGTTCTTC
v_call: TRBV6-2/TRBV6-3; j_call: TRBJ2-5; d_call: -; clone_size: -; cdr3_aa: CASSYSAATEQETQYF; cdr3_nt: TGTGCCAGCAGTTACTCAGCGGCCACTGAGCAAGAGACCCAGTACTTC
v_call: TRBV20-1; j_call: TRBJ1-5; d_call: TRBD1; clone_size: -; cdr3_aa: CSATDRGDGNQPQHF; cdr3_nt: TGCAGTGCCACCGACAGGGGCGACGGCAATCAGCCCCAGCATTTT
v_call: TRBV4-2; j_call: TRBJ2-3; d_call: -; clone_size: once; cdr3_aa: CASSQKAGGTDTQYF; cdr3_nt: TGTGCCAGCAGCCAAAAAGCGGGTGGCACAGATACGCAGTATTTT
v_call: TRBV20-1; j_call: TRBJ2-1; d_call: TRBD1; clone_size: -; cdr3_aa: CSARDRQGASQFF; cdr3_nt: TGCAGTGCTAGAGATCGACAGGGGGCTTCGCAGTTCTTC
v_call: TRBV7-9; j_call: TRBJ2-3; d_call: TRBD1; clone_size: -; cdr3_aa: CARLTGTGGADTQYF; cdr3_nt: TGTGCCAGATTAACCGGGACAGGGGGCGCAGATACGCAGTATTTT
v_call: TRBV7-6; j_call: TRBJ1-1; d_call: TRBD1; clone_size: -; cdr3_aa: CASSLETPGTGATEAFF; cdr3_nt: TGTGCCAGCAGCTTAGAAACTCCCGGGACAGGGGCCACTGAAGCTTTCTTT
v_call: TRBV28; j_call: TRBJ1-4; d_call: -; clone_size: -; cdr3_aa: CASSISGGNEKLFF; cdr3_nt: TGTGCCAGCAGTATCTCGGGCGGGAATGAAAAACTGTTTTTT
v_call: TRBV6-1; j_call: TRBJ2-7; d_call: TRBD1; clone_size: -; cdr3_aa: CASMGTGTEAQYF; cdr3_nt: TGTGCCAGCATGGGGACAGGGACTGAAGCCCAGTACTTC
v_call: TRBV12-5; j_call: TRBJ2-1; d_call: -; clone_size: -; cdr3_aa: CARGPGQEQFF; cdr3_nt: TGTGCTAGGGGCCCCGGACAGGAGCAGTTCTTC
v_call: TRBV4-1; j_call: TRBJ2-5; d_call: -; clone_size: -; cdr3_aa: CASSQGPLGGRETQYF; cdr3_nt: TGCGCCAGCAGCCAAGGGCCCCTAGGGGGTAGGGAGACCCAGTACTTC
v_call: TRBV20-1; j_call: TRBJ2-7; d_call: TRBD1; clone_size: few; cdr3_aa: CSAAPGTGGNEQYF; cdr3_nt: TGCAGTGCCGCTCCCGGGACAGGCGGGAACGAGCAGTACTTC
v_call: TRBV19; j_call: TRBJ2-6; d_call: -; clone_size: -; cdr3_aa: CASQIPSGTNVLTF; cdr3_nt: TGTGCCAGTCAAATCCCATCTGGGACCAACGTCCTGACTTTC
v_call: TRBV4-3; j_call: TRBJ2-1; d_call: -; clone_size: many; cdr3_aa: CASSPRLDHRQFF; cdr3_nt: TGCGCCAGCAGCCCGAGGCTGGACCATCGACAGTTCTTC